The 23 T cell receptor beta chains listed next were all sequenced from one sample in a study of preoperative IRX-2 immunotherapy in early breast cancer. Treatment given: preoperative locoregional IRX-2 cytokine immunotherapy. Libraries were prepared by immunoSEQ multiplex PCR; TCRdb keeps only in-frame clonotypes and omits some of them. There are roughly 34,000 clones in the sample; roughly 89% occur only once, and 1.6% lies in the top ten. Specimen: tumor tissue, collected after IRX-2 immunotherapy. Receptor source: a human donor with breast cancer.

The CDR3 DNA is TGTGCCAGTGCTAAGACAGGCCCCAACAGAGGCTACACCTTC. Residues: CASAKTGPNRGYTF. The gene calls are TRBV19 and TRBJ1-2; a possible D gene is TRBD1 (6 bases). The CDR3 sequence is 14 residues long. V lost 8 bases to trimming and J lost 8 bases, with 21 bases between them. CDR1 is LNHDA and CDR2 is SQIVND in the germline V gene (reference sequence).

The chain recombines TRBV5-1 with TRBJ1-5, with 8 bases identical to TRBD1. V lost 4 bases and J lost 6; bases outside the gene matches: 6. The germline CDR1 and CDR2 sequences are SGHRS and YFSETQ. This CDR3 has 14 amino acids. The CDR3 nucleotides read TGCGCCAGCAGCCCGGACAGGGCAAGTCAGCCCCAGCATTTT. This codes for CASSPDRASQPQHF.

The chain joins TRBV6-8 to TRBJ1-1; D remains ambiguous. The V gene lost 2 bases and the J gene lost 2 bases, with 6 bases spanning the gap. CDR3 size: 13 residues. Germline lookup yields CDR1 MNHGY and CDR2 SAAAGT. The CDR3 reads CASSYTSNTEAFF. Here the CDR3 DNA reads TGTGCCAGCAGTTACACCAGTAACACTGAAGCTTTCTTT.

V gene TRBV6-8 combines with J gene TRBJ2-1, with 8 bases that match TRBD2. V trimming: 2 bases; J trimming: 4 bases; junction bases outside the gene matches: 7. CDR3 length equals 16 residues. Germline CDR1 and CDR2: MNHGY and SAAAGT. CDR3 coding DNA: TGTGCCAGCAGTTACCGACTAGCGACCCAATACAATGAGCAGTTCTTC. It translates to CASSYRLATQYNEQFF.

The chain uses TRBV5-8 and TRBJ1-5; no firm D call. Germline CDR1 reads SGHTS; CDR2 reads YDEGEE. Trimming stripped 2 bases from V and 4 bases from J, with 7 bases between. The CDR3 loop spans 13 amino acids. In nucleotides, the CDR3 is TGTGCCAGCAGCTTAACACAGAATCAGCCCCAGCATTTT. Its protein product is CASSLTQNQPQHF.

The V call is TRBV6-1, the J call TRBJ1-3; a possible D gene is TRBD1 (5 bases). This CDR3 is built from 19 residues. The germline V and J ends were trimmed by 0 bases and 5 bases, with 23 bases remaining between them. Germline V gene data show CDR1 as MNHNS and CDR2 as SASEGT. CDR3 sequence: CASSEARSGATNRRNTIYF. In DNA, the CDR3 is TGTGCCAGCAGTGAAGCGCGATCTGGAGCCACCAACAGGAGAAACACCATATATTTT.

This clone was picked up one time. The V and J genes are TRBV6-8 and TRBJ2-7; D might be TRBD1 or TRBD2, each matching 5 bases. The CDR3 is 14 amino acids. V lost 0 bases and J lost 6, with 12 bases in between. The germline V gene has CDR1 MNHGY and CDR2 SAAAGT. The CDR3 reads CASSYSRARGEQYV. In DNA form, the CDR3 reads TGTGCCAGCAGTTACTCGAGGGCTAGGGGCGAGCAGTACGTC.

The chain joins TRBV7-6 to TRBJ2-3; no definite D call. V lost 4 bases and J lost 1, with 15 bases in between. CDR1 and CDR2 from the germline V gene are SGHVS and FNYEAQ. This CDR3 has 16 residues. The CDR3 coding sequence is TGTGCCAGCAGCTCCTTCCGGGCGGATGGCACAGATACGCAGTATTTT. Its protein product is CASSSFRADGTDTQYF.

The rearrangement links TRBV29-1 to TRBJ2-7; no clear D. Germline assignment: CDR1 SQVTM and CDR2 ANQGSEA. There are 13 residues in the CDR3. V gave up 6 bases and J gave up 2 bases, with 14 bases separating them. The CDR3 nucleotides are TGCAGCGTCAAAGGGTACGGGCCCTACGAGCAGTACTTC. Residues: CSVKGYGPYEQYF.

The chain recombines TRBV11-3 with TRBJ2-5; 11 nucleotides align to TRBD1. V was pared by 3 bases and J by 3 bases, with 15 bases of the junction left unmatched. The CDR3 has 19 residues. Germline-derived CDR1 and CDR2 are SGHNT and YENEEA. The DNA for the CDR3 is TGTGCCAGCAGCTTTCGGAGATCCGGGACAGGGGGTGGAAAAGAGACCCAGTACTTC. It yields the protein CASSFRRSGTGGGKETQYF.

For the CDR3, the DNA is TGCGCCAGCAGCCAAGATCCCGGGACAGGGATCGGGGAAGCTTTCTTT. Encoded protein: CASSQDPGTGIGEAFF. The chain carries TRBV23-1 and TRBJ1-1; 9 bases match TRBD1. TRBV23-1 is designated an ORF whose function remains uncertain. This CDR3 is 16 amino acids long. V was clipped by 6 bases and J by 8 bases; unmatched bases: 16.

This CDR3 reads CASSQVLNTEAFF. As DNA, the CDR3 is TGTGCCAGCAGCCAAGTCTTGAACACTGAAGCTTTCTTT. The rearrangement uses TRBV14 and TRBJ1-1; D remains ambiguous. V was cut by 1 base and J by 0 bases, with 3 bases left in between. Per germline, CDR1 SGHDN and CDR2 FVKESK. This CDR3 contains 13 residues.

V and J are TRBV11-3 and TRBJ2-7; D is unresolved. The CDR3 is made up of 14 amino acids. The V end was cut by 5 bases, the J end by 2 bases, with 13 bases between. Looked up from germline, CDR1 is SGHNT and CDR2 is YENEEA. CDR3 in amino acids: CASSQSRLTYEQYF. The CDR3 DNA reads as TGTGCCAGCAGCCAAAGTCGGCTTACCTACGAGCAGTACTTC.

This rearrangement joins TRBV11-3 to TRBJ1-1; unclear D gene. V lost 3 bases and J 3 bases, leaving 11 bases between the germline ends. Germline V CDR1 and CDR2: SGHNT, YENEEA. The CDR3 totals 14 residues. The CDR3 loop reads CASSLVISDTEAFF. The CDR3 DNA follows: TGTGCCAGCAGCTTGGTTATTTCGGACACTGAAGCTTTCTTT.

The chain carries TRBV11-3 and TRBJ1-2, with 8 bases lining up with TRBD1. The germline CDR1 and CDR2 sequences are SGHNT and YENEEA. This CDR3 comprises 15 residues. Germline trimming cut 4 bases from V and 5 bases from J; bases unmatched to any gene: 9. The chain's CDR3 is CASSSPDRGLYGYTF. The CDR3 nucleotides read TGTGCCAGCAGCTCACCCGACAGGGGTCTGTATGGCTACACCTTC. Variable domain in full (rest from reference TRBV11-3 and TRBJ1-2): EAGVVQSPRYKIIEKKQPVAFWCNPISGHNTLYWYLQNLGQGPELLIRYENEEAVDDSQLPKDRFSAERLKGVDSTLKIQPAELGDSAVYLCASSSPDRGLYGYTFGSGTRLTVV.

The rearrangement uses TRBV19 and TRBJ1-5; D gene unclear. The CDR3 covers 14 residues. V lost 5 bases to trimming and J lost 0 bases, with 8 bases between them. Germline V gene data show CDR1 as LNHDA and CDR2 as SQIVND (reference sequence). The CDR3 coding sequence is TGTGCCAGTAGTGACCAGTATAGCAATCAGCCCCAGCATTTT. Translated: CASSDQYSNQPQHF.

This clone was detected only once. The J gene is TRBJ1-2, the V gene TRBV6-8, with TRBD1 matching 11 bases. Germline V gene lookup returns CDR1 MNHGY and CDR2 SAAAGT. V lost 6 bases and J lost 8; bases outside the gene matches: 5. The CDR3 spans 13 residues. CDR3 residues: CASSLDRGRGYTF. The CDR3 region has the DNA TGTGCCAGCAGCCTGGACAGGGGGCGGGGCTACACCTTC.

The chain links TRBV18 to TRBJ2-7; D perhaps matches TRBD1 (6 bases). The CDR3 contains 14 residues. Germline loops: CDR1 KGHSH, CDR2 LQKENI. The V gene lost 4 bases and the J gene lost 5 bases, with 15 bases spanning the gap. Here the CDR3 DNA reads TGTGCCAGCTCACGGGGCAACAACAGGGACGAGCAGTACGTC. Translating it yields CASSRGNNRDEQYV.

The chain has TRBV6-8 and TRBJ1-4; TRBD1 matches 9 bases. V lost 6 bases to trimming and J lost 8 bases; unmatched junction nucleotides: 7. The CDR3 covers 14 residues. CDR1 MNHGY and CDR2 SAAAGT come from the germline V gene. CDR3 sequence reads: CASRGQGLTEKLFF. DNA for the CDR3: TGTGCCAGCAGGGGACAGGGCCTGACCGAAAAACTGTTTTTT.

The chain is built from TRBV18 and TRBJ2-1; 7 nucleotides match TRBD1. The V gene end was trimmed by 3 bases and the J gene end by 9 bases; junction bases not matched to a gene: 8. The CDR3 is 14 residues long. The V gene's germline CDR1 is KGHSH and CDR2 LQKENI. The CDR3 DNA sequence: TGTGCCAGCTCACCCGGGACAGCTTTCGGTGAGCAGTTCTTC. This encodes CASSPGTAFGEQFF.

The rearrangement links TRBV18 to TRBJ2-3, with D perhaps matching TRBD1 or TRBD2 (5 bases each). Between the trimmed V and J ends, which lost 2 bases and 0 bases, there was a span of 15 bases. The CDR3 is 17 amino acids. Germline V CDR1 and CDR2: KGHSH, LQKENI. The CDR3 bases are TGTGCCAGCTCACCATCCCTCCCGGGGCCTAGCACAGATACGCAGTATTTT. It yields the protein CASSPSLPGPSTDTQYF.

In regard to this clone: Sequence at one end of the junction differs from germline and may be a read error. The chain carries TRBV27 and TRBJ2-1, with D uncertain. Germline V gives CDR1 MNHEY, CDR2 SMNVEV (reference sequence). The CDR3 runs to 15 residues. The chain's CDR3 is CATSATKHSYNEQFF. CDR3 nucleotides: TGTGCCACCAGTGCAACGAAACACTCCTACAATGAGCAGTTCTTC.

The chain employs TRBV19 and TRBJ1-1, with a possible D match to TRBD1 (5 bases). Trimming pared 3 bases from V and 4 bases from J, leaving 9 bases between. Per the germline V gene, CDR1 is LNHDA and CDR2 is SQIVND (reference sequence). CDR3 length: 13 amino acids. CDR3 loop: CASSIPGSTEAFF. CDR3 in DNA: TGTGCCAGTAGTATTCCAGGGAGCACTGAAGCTTTCTTT. Looking up the rest from reference TRBV19 and TRBJ1-1 gives the full variable domain: DGGITQSPKYLFRKEGQNVTLSCEQNLNHDAMYWYRQDPGQGLRLIYYSQIVNDFQKGDIAEGYSVSREKKESFPLTVTSAQKNPTAFYLCASSIPGSTEAFFGQGTRLTVV.